One sample yielded the 4 T cell receptor beta chains listed below, sequenced in a study of blood T cell repertoires in COVID-19. TCRdb's table, derived via immunoSEQ multiplex PCR, lists solely in-frame clones and lacks some. The table has around 150,000 clones, 70% to 90% seen once; the top ten hold about 5.6%. The sequencing input was PBMCs or T cells enriched from blood (not recorded which). The origin of the receptors is a man in his forties who had recovered from COVID-19.

The chain recombines TRBV7-2 with TRBJ1-3; 10 nucleotides match TRBD1. V lost 4 bases to trimming and J lost 3 bases; unmatched junction nucleotides: 9. The CDR3 has 17 residues. Looked up from germline, CDR1 is SGHTA and CDR2 is FQGNSA. The CDR3 region has the DNA TGTGCCAGCAGCTCCCGGGACAGGGGATTCGGTGGAAACACCATATATTTT. It yields the protein CASSSRDRGFGGNTIYF.

Only a few counts were recorded for this clone. V usage is TRBV7-8 and J usage is TRBJ1-5; 7 bases align to TRBD1. The CDR3 has 14 residues. Germline trimming cut 5 bases from V and 5 bases from J; bases unmatched to any gene: 6. The germline V gene encodes CDR1 SGHVS and CDR2 FQNEAQ. The CDR3 coding sequence is TGTGCCAGCAGCGCCGACAGGGCCCATCAGCCCCAGCATTTT. As protein: CASSADRAHQPQHF.

The table lists this clone with a count of one. The rearrangement uses TRBV10-2 and TRBJ2-1, with TRBD2 identical over 16 bases. J gave up 15 bases and V 0 bases, and 8 bases lay outside the gene matches. CDR1 WSHSY and CDR2 SAAADI come from the germline V gene. The CDR3 covers 16 residues. CDR3 nucleotide sequence: TGCGCCAGCAGTGAGTCGGCGGGGACTAGCGGGGGGGTGAGGTTCTTC. The encoded protein is CASSESAGTSGGVRFF.

This clone was observed a single time. The rearrangement uses TRBV6-5 and TRBJ2-7, with 10 bases that match TRBD1. The CDR3 contains 15 residues. V dropped 5 bases and J dropped 1; count of bases not matched to a gene: 5. Germline V gene lookup returns CDR1 MNHEY and CDR2 SVGAGI. The CDR3 reads CASSPGQGQSYEQYV. In nucleotides, the CDR3 is TGTGCCAGCAGTCCGGGACAGGGGCAATCCTACGAGCAGTACGTC.